Presented here are 15 T cell receptor beta chains from one specimen sequenced in a study of T cell responses to AZD1222 COVID-19 vaccine (dated by TCRdb to 2020 to 2022). Library preparation was by the immunoSEQ multiplex PCR assay. TCRdb provides this immuneACCESS table in a form limited to in-frame rearrangements. Some clones are lacking; in checked studies, under half of them reflect an unresolved V gene, and why the rest are absent is not known. This sample comprises more than 95,000 clones, more than 75% of them detected only once. The top ten hold about 9.3% of the sample. Per the publication, the time point label means: baseline before first vaccination. Sequences were derived from peripheral blood, sampled on day 0 of AZD1222 vaccination. These receptors all stem from an adult in good health.

The chain is built from TRBV5-1 and TRBJ2-1; D is uncertain. With 4 bases removed from V and 2 bases from J, the gap between germline ends came to 16 bases. The length of the CDR3 is 16 residues. CDR1 is SGHRS and CDR2 is YFSETQ in the germline V gene. CDR3: CASSAAPGPTYNEQFF. CDR3 DNA sequence: TGCGCCAGCAGCGCCGCCCCGGGCCCAACCTACAATGAGCAGTTCTTC.

The rearrangement uses TRBV7-6 and TRBJ2-1; 8 nucleotides align to TRBD2. The CDR3 has 18 amino acids. CDR1 is SGHVS and CDR2 is FNYEAQ in the germline V gene. V lost 5 bases and J lost 2; bases outside the gene matches: 14. CDR3 region: CASSPGPGGGRTYNEQFF. The CDR3 DNA is TGTGCCAGCAGCCCAGGGCCCGGGGGCGGGAGGACCTACAATGAGCAGTTCTTC.

The genes are TRBV28 and TRBJ1-5; tentative D call: TRBD1 (5 bases). The germline V gene has CDR1 MDHEN and CDR2 SYDVKM. The CDR3 covers 14 residues. The V and J ends lost 6 bases and 3 bases respectively, with 12 bases between them. The CDR3 here is CASSPGLHNQPQHF. Written as DNA, the CDR3 is TGTGCCAGCAGCCCAGGGCTTCACAATCAGCCCCAGCATTTT.

The V gene is TRBV21-1, the J gene TRBJ1-3; the table's D gene call, TRBD1, was not cross checked with the DNA. TRBV21-1 is annotated as a pseudogene. The CDR3 loop spans 15 amino acids. The DNA for the CDR3 is TGTGCCAGCAGAATCCAGGGGAACAGGGCGAACACCATATATTTT. Translated: CASRIQGNRANTIYF.

This clone was found once. The V call is TRBV7-9, the J call TRBJ2-3, with unresolved D. This CDR3 region has 17 residues. V lost 1 base and J lost 3, with 17 bases in between. CDR1 SEHNR and CDR2 FQNEAQ come from the germline V gene (reference sequence). The CDR3 region is CASSLGAAALGTDTQYF. CDR3 sequence (DNA): TGTGCCAGCAGCTTAGGCGCGGCGGCCCTTGGGACAGATACGCAGTATTTT.

This chain uses TRBV3-1 (or the pseudogene TRBV3-2) with TRBJ1-1, with 9 nucleotides matching TRBD1. The V segment lost 1 base and the J segment 5 bases; nucleotides outside the gene matches: 8. The CDR3 runs to 16 residues. CDR1 is LGHDT and CDR2 is YNNKEL in the germline V gene (reference sequence). The chain's CDR3 is CASSQGWGQGYTEAFF. For the CDR3, the DNA is TGTGCCAGCAGCCAAGGGTGGGGACAGGGCTATACTGAAGCTTTCTTT.

The chain recombines TRBV13 with TRBJ2-2; D remains unclear. Germline V gene data show CDR1 as PRHDT and CDR2 as FYEKMQ (reference sequence). V lost 5 bases to trimming and J lost 0 bases, with 10 bases between them. There are 15 residues in the CDR3. CDR3 nucleotide sequence: TGTGCCAGCAGCCCGGAACGTCCGAACACCGGGGAGCTGTTTTTT. Its translation: CASSPERPNTGELFF.

The rearrangement links TRBV4-3 to TRBJ2-3, with TRBD2 identical over 9 bases. Germline V gives CDR1 LGHNA, CDR2 YSLEER. This CDR3 is 18 amino acids long. V lost 4 bases and J lost 5; bases outside the gene matches: 16. The CDR3 spells CASSRGGATSGRGDTQYF. The CDR3 DNA reads TGCGCCAGCAGCCGAGGAGGGGCGACTAGCGGTCGGGGAGATACGCAGTATTTT.

The gene calls are TRBV11-3 and TRBJ2-5; 11 bases map to TRBD2. Germline V lookup: CDR1 SGHNT, CDR2 YENEEA. The CDR3 extends over 14 amino acids. Trimming took 4 bases from V and 5 from J; bases not matched to a gene: 3. The CDR3 sequence: CASSSTSGIETQYF. DNA of the CDR3: TGTGCCAGCAGCTCGACTAGCGGGATTGAGACCCAGTACTTC.

The V call is TRBV13, the J call TRBJ2-7, with 12 bases that match TRBD2. This CDR3 has 18 amino acids. After removal of 0 bases from V and 7 bases from J, the junction contained 13 bases not matched to a gene. The germline V gene has CDR1 PRHDT and CDR2 FYEKMQ (reference sequence). As DNA, the CDR3 is TGTGCCAGCAGCTTAGGCCGGACTAGCGGGATTTCCCCCCAAGAGCAGTACTTC. Residues: CASSLGRTSGISPQEQYF.

This chain joins TRBV6-5 and TRBJ2-1; 14 nucleotides line up with TRBD2. V lost 6 bases and J lost 6; bases outside the gene matches: 4. The CDR3 covers 15 residues. Germline V gene lookup returns CDR1 MNHEY and CDR2 SVGAGI. CDR3 amino acids: CASRPGTSGSNEQFF. CDR3 nucleotides: TGTGCCAGCAGGCCCGGGACTAGCGGGAGCAATGAGCAGTTCTTC.

Only a few counts were recorded for this clone. The V gene is TRBV6-9, the J gene TRBJ2-1; the D is unclear. Germline lookup yields CDR1 MNHGY and CDR2 SVAAGI. The CDR3 loop spans 14 amino acids. V was shortened by 2 bases and J by 6 bases, with 11 bases between the two germline ends. The CDR3 DNA sequence: TGTGCCAGCAGTTATCATAGGCTGGCCAATGAGCAGTTCTTC. Protein sequence: CASSYHRLANEQFF.

This sequence joins TRBV10-3 and TRBJ1-5; 7 bases fit TRBD1. There are 12 residues in the CDR3. V shed 10 bases, J shed 5 bases, and the junction held 5 bases outside the gene matches. CDR1 is ENHRY, CDR2 SYGVKD, per germline. The CDR3 DNA is TGTGCCAAGGACAGGCTGTATCAGCCCCAGCATTTT. This translates into CAKDRLYQPQHF.

V usage is TRBV18 and J usage is TRBJ2-3; D gene unclear. This CDR3 is built from 13 residues. V was shortened by 8 bases and J by 0 bases, with 9 bases between the two germline ends. Looked up from germline, CDR1 is KGHSH and CDR2 is LQKENI. Here the CDR3 reads CASRQASTDTQYF. CDR3 bases: TGTGCCAGCCGACAAGCTAGCACAGATACGCAGTATTTT.

The rearrangement links TRBV28 to TRBJ1-5; D is undetermined. Between the trimmed V and J ends, which lost 2 bases and 8 bases, there was a span of 13 bases. CDR1 MDHEN and CDR2 SYDVKM come from the germline V gene. The CDR3 contains 14 residues. The CDR3 region has the DNA TGTGCCAGCAGTTTAATTGGGGATTCGAAGCCCCAGCATTTT. Protein sequence: CASSLIGDSKPQHF.